This TCR beta chain is from a study of technical replicates of blood from a handful of donors (TCRdb year 2017). Library method: the immunoSEQ multiplex PCR assay. The table comes from immuneACCESS by way of TCRdb, which keeps in-frame sequences with V and J called. Part of the clones is missing from these tables; in studies checked, under half for an unresolved V gene and the rest for unknown reasons. Here the sample has some 57,000 clones; nearly 90% occur a single time. Together, the top ten hold roughly 5% of the sample. V loses 6 bases at its end and J loses 4 bases; junction bases beyond the gene matches: 10. Measured from the cysteine to the phenylalanine, the CDR3 is 14 residues long. CDR3 DNA is the only sequence kept; it has 42 bases, read in frame from the first base. The germline V gene sets CDR1 to SQVTM and CDR2 to ANQGSEA. Concerning this clone itself: Its antigen remains undetermined. The input lacks base qualities; no much larger clone sits a single base away.

Input material: PBMCs. In this chain, TRBV29-1 is recombined with TRBJ1-1, with 8 bases aligning to TRBD1. The source of this sequence is a human donor in good health. Some clones in this sample may be carry-over from other donors' samples. The bases are TGCAGCGTGGCACAGGGGGGCACGGCCACTGAAGCTTTCTTT. Translated, it reads CSVAQGGTATEAFF.